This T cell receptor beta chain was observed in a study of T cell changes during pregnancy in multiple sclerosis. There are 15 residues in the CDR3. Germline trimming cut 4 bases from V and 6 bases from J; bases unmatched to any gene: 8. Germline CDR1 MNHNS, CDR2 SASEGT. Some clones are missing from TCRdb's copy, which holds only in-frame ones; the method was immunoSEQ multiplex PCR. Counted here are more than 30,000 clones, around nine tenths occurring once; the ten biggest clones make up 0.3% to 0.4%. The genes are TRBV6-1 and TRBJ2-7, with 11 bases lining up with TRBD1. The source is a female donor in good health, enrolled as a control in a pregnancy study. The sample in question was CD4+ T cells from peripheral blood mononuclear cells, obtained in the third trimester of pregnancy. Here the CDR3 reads CASSVAGTGGSEQYF. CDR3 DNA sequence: TGTGCCAGCAGTGTTGCCGGGACAGGGGGTAGCGAGCAGTACTTC.